These 16 T cell receptor beta chains were sequenced from one sample in a study of blood T cells in healthy people across ages. Combining a sample-barcoded 5' primer with a J-beta primer mix, a second PCR ran for about 7 to 11 cycles. TCRdb called the 5' RACE reads again in MiXCR, with one record for every CDR3 protein. The table lists roughly 1,800,000 distinct CDR3 sequences, about 50% of them singletons. The sequenced material came from blood. These receptors all come from a woman aged 40 to 50 in good health.

This clonotype was picked up a small number of times. V gene TRBV7-2 combines with J gene TRBJ1-2; D gene unclear. V lost 3 bases, J lost 5 bases, and 7 bases lay in between. The CDR3 runs 12 residues. Per germline, CDR1 SGHTA and CDR2 FQGNSA. The CDR3, as DNA: TGTGCCAGCAGCTTCGAACTGTATGGCTACACCTTC. Encoded protein: CASSFELYGYTF. The whole variable domain, remainder taken from reference TRBV7-2 and TRBJ1-2, is GAGVSQSPSNKVTEKGKDVELRCDPISGHTALYWYRQSLGQGLEFLIYFQGNSAPDKSGLPSDRFSAERTGGSVSTLTIQRTQQEDSAVYLCASSFELYGYTFGSGTRLTVV.

The chain links TRBV29-1 to TRBJ2-1, with TRBD2 identical over 9 bases. Per germline, CDR1 SQVTM and CDR2 ANQGSEA. This CDR3 comprises 14 residues. V trimming: 2 bases; J trimming: 7 bases; junction bases outside the gene matches: 6. CDR3 amino acids: CSVELAGGLNEQFF. Written as DNA, the CDR3 is TGCAGCGTTGAATTGGCGGGGGGGCTGAATGAGCAGTTCTTC.

This clonotype was counted only a few times. The chain carries TRBV5-1 and TRBJ2-5; TRBD2 matches 9 bases. The V gene end was trimmed by 6 bases and the J gene end by 1 base; junction bases not matched to a gene: 10. The CDR3 covers 16 residues. CDR1 is SGHRS, CDR2 YFSETQ, per germline. The CDR3 region is CASNIASGGFQETQYF. CDR3 sequence (DNA): TGCGCCAGCAACATAGCAAGCGGGGGGTTCCAAGAGACCCAGTACTTC.

This clonotype was observed a few times. This rearrangement joins TRBV6-2 or TRBV6-3 to TRBJ2-1, with 9 bases fitting TRBD2. Germline V lookup: CDR1 MNHEY, CDR2 SVGEGT. The CDR3 covers 15 residues. V lost 7 bases, J lost 6 bases, and 10 bases stayed unmatched. CDR3 sequence (DNA): TGTGCCAGCATACCAACGGGACTAGCTTCCAATGAGCAGTTCTTC. Translating gives CASIPTGLASNEQFF.

The V and J genes are TRBV28 and TRBJ2-4; 8 nucleotides match TRBD2. The CDR3 consists of 15 residues. From germline, CDR1 is MDHEN and CDR2 SYDVKM. The V segment lost 7 bases and the J segment 6 bases; nucleotides outside the gene matches: 11. The chain's CDR3 is CASKPSLAGGNIQYF. The CDR3 nucleotides are TGTGCCAGCAAGCCGAGTCTAGCGGGCGGAAACATTCAGTACTTC.

This chain links TRBV6-1 with TRBJ1-2; D unclear. This CDR3 has 13 amino acids. V lost 2 bases to trimming and J lost 2 bases, with 6 bases between them. Germline-derived CDR1 and CDR2 are MNHNS and SASEGT. The CDR3 loop reads CASSELGNYGYTF. DNA of the CDR3: TGTGCCAGCAGTGAATTGGGCAACTATGGCTACACCTTC.

The V and J genes are TRBV6-6 and TRBJ1-2; D call uncertain. This CDR3 contains 15 residues. V was clipped by 2 bases and J by 4 bases, with 14 bases between them. CDR1 is MNHNY and CDR2 is SVGAGI in the germline V gene (reference sequence). CDR3 in amino acids: CASSYVSSKSYGYTF. Written as DNA, the CDR3 is TGTGCCAGCAGTTACGTCTCATCCAAAAGCTATGGCTACACCTTC.

This chain connects TRBV5-1 to TRBJ2-3; 8 bases fit TRBD1. Per germline, CDR1 SGHRS and CDR2 YFSETQ. This CDR3 is 15 amino acids long. Losses at the gene ends were 1 base for V and 7 bases for J; bases not matched to a gene: 8. CDR3: CASSLRTGSNHTQYF. CDR3 DNA: TGCGCCAGCAGCTTGAGGACAGGGAGTAATCATACGCAGTATTTT.

V gene TRBV5-1 combines with J gene TRBJ1-6, with a weak D call TRBD1 (6 bases). The CDR3 is made up of 16 amino acids. V was shortened by 0 bases and J by 10 bases, with 17 bases between the two germline ends. From germline, CDR1 is SGHRS and CDR2 YFSETQ. The CDR3: CASSLEAGEMGSPLHF. CDR3 DNA sequence: TGCGCCAGCAGCTTGGAGGCAGGGGAGATGGGATCACCCCTCCACTTT.

The rearrangement joins TRBV24-1 to TRBJ2-5; 8 nucleotides agree with TRBD2. Unmatched junction bases numbered 13, after V lost 3 bases and J lost 11 bases. The CDR3 runs to 15 residues. Germline V gene sequence: CDR1 KGHDR, CDR2 SFDVKD. The CDR3 bases are TGTGCCACCAGTGATAATACTAGCGGCCGAAGGGAGCAGTACTTC. As protein: CATSDNTSGRREQYF.

V usage is TRBV14 and J usage is TRBJ1-6, with D unclear. The CDR3 loop spans 15 amino acids. The germline V and J ends were trimmed by 0 bases and 11 bases, with 14 bases remaining between them. Germline lookup yields CDR1 SGHDN and CDR2 FVKESK. The DNA of the CDR3 is TGTGCCAGCAGCCAAGATGCGACGGCGAGTACACCCCTCCACTTT. This sequence encodes CASSQDATASTPLHF.

The chain uses TRBV5-1 and TRBJ2-3; 9 bases agree with TRBD1. The CDR3 contains 16 residues. Germline lookup yields CDR1 SGHRS and CDR2 YFSETQ. The trim removed 5 bases at V and 5 bases at J, leaving 12 bases unmatched. The CDR3: CASSPQTGGRRDTQYF. The CDR3 DNA is TGCGCCAGCAGTCCCCAGACAGGGGGGAGGAGAGATACGCAGTATTTT.

The rearrangement uses TRBV9 and TRBJ2-1; 13 bases line up with TRBD2. V was clipped by 0 bases and J by 7 bases; unmatched bases: 1. The CDR3 loop spans 15 amino acids. The germline gives CDR1 SGDLS, CDR2 YYNGEE. The CDR3 loop reads CASSVGGLAGNEQFF. CDR3 DNA sequence: TGTGCCAGCAGCGTAGGGGGACTAGCGGGGAATGAGCAGTTCTTC.

The chain uses TRBV20-1 and TRBJ2-7; possible D gene TRBD1, 6 bases. The V and J ends lost 0 bases and 4 bases respectively, with 13 bases between them. The CDR3 extends over 14 amino acids. In germline, CDR1 is DFQATT, CDR2 SNEGSKA (reference sequence). CDR3 region: CSARDWDIGYEQYF. The DNA for the CDR3 is TGCAGTGCTAGAGATTGGGACATTGGGTACGAGCAGTACTTC.

The V and J genes are TRBV27 and TRBJ1-2; 9 bases are shared with TRBD1. The CDR3 has 14 amino acids. The ends lost 8 bases at V and 6 bases at J; junction bases unmatched: 10. CDR1 is MNHEY and CDR2 is SMNVEV in the germline V gene (reference sequence). DNA for the CDR3: TGTGCCAGCCGGAGAGGGGACAGGGTTAATGGCTACACCTTC. Its translation: CASRRGDRVNGYTF.

The CDR3 DNA follows: TGTGCCACCAGCAGAGGGGGGACAGGCGGAAAACTGTTTTTT. As protein: CATSRGGTGGKLFF. The J gene is TRBJ1-4, the V gene TRBV15; 8 bases match TRBD1. J was trimmed by 10 bases and V by 1 base; bases with no gene match: 5. Germline V CDR1 and CDR2: LNHNV, YYDKDF (reference sequence). The CDR3 consists of 14 residues.